The source of this TCR beta chain is a study of T cell responses to AZD1222 COVID-19 vaccine. Findings of the study overall: Two AZD1222 administrations were followed by greater Spike-specific TCR breadth and depth.

This CDR3 has 14 residues. CDR1 and CDR2 (germline): MNHNS, SASEGT. The germline V and J ends were trimmed by 3 bases and 4 bases, with 12 bases remaining between them. With respect to this clone: The target antigen is unknown.

Profiling relied on immunoSEQ multiplex PCR, and the TCRdb table lists in-frame clones only, not all of them. The sample comprises over 100,000 clones, about 86% of which are singletons, and around 10% rests with the top ten. The source was peripheral blood, collected on day 0 of AZD1222 vaccination. This sequence joins TRBV6-1 and TRBJ1-2, with D tentatively TRBD1 (5 bases). The source of this sequence is an adult in good health. Written as DNA, the CDR3 is TGTGCCAGCAGTGAGAGGGGAATGGGCTATGGCTACACCTTC. This sequence encodes CASSERGMGYGYTF.